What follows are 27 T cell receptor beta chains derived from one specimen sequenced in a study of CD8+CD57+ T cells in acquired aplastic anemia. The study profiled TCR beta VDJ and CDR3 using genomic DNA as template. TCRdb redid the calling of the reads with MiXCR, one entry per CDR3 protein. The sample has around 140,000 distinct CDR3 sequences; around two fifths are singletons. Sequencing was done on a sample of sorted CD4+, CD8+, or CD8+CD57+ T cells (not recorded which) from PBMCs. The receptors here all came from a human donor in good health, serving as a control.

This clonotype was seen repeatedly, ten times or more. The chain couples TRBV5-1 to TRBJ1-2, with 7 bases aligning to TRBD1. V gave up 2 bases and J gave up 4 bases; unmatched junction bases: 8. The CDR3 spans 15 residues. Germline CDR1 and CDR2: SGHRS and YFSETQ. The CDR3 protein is CASSFGGDRVYGYTF. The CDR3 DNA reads TGCGCCAGCAGCTTCGGTGGAGACAGGGTCTATGGCTACACCTTC.

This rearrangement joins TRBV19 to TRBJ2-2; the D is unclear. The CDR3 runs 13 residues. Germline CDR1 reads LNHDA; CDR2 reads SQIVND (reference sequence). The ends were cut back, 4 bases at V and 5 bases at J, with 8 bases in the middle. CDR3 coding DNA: TGTGCCAGTAGTAGTGTGGCGACCGGGGAGCTGTTTTTT. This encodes CASSSVATGELFF.

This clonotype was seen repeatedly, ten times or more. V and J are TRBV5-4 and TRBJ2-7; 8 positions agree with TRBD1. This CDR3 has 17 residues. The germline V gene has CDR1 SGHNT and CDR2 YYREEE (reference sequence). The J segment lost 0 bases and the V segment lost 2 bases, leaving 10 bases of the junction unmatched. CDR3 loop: CASSLRGRDRFSYEQYF. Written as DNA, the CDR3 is TGTGCCAGCAGCTTACGGGGGCGGGACAGGTTCTCCTACGAGCAGTACTTC.

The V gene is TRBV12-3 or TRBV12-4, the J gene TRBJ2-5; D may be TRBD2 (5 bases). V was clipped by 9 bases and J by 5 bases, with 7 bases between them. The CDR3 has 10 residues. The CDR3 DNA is TGTGCCAGTCGCGGGGAGACCCAGTACTTC. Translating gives CASRGETQYF.

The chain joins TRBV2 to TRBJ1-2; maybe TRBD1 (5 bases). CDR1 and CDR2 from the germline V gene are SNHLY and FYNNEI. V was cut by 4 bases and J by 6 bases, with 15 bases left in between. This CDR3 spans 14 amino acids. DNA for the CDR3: TGTGCCAGCAGTGCGTACAGGAGTTACAATGGCTACACCTTC. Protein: CASSAYRSYNGYTF.

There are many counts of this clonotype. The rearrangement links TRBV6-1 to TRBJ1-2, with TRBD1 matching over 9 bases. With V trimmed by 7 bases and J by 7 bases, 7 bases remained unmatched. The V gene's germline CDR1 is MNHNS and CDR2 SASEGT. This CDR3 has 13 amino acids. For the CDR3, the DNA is TGTGCCAGCATACAGGGACAGGGTTCTGGCTACACCTTC. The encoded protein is CASIQGQGSGYTF.

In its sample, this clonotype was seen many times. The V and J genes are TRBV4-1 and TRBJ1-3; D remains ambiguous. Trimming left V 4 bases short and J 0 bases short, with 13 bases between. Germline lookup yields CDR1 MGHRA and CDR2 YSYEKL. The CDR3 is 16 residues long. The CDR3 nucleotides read TGCGCCAGCAGCCTCCTCCGGGGAGTCTCTGGAAACACCATATATTTT. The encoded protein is CASSLLRGVSGNTIYF.

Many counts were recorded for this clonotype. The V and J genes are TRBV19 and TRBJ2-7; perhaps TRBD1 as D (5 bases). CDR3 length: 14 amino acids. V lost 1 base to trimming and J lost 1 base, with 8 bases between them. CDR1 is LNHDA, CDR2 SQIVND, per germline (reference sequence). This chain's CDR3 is CASSIGGSSYEQYF. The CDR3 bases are TGTGCCAGTAGTATAGGGGGCAGTTCCTACGAGCAGTACTTC.

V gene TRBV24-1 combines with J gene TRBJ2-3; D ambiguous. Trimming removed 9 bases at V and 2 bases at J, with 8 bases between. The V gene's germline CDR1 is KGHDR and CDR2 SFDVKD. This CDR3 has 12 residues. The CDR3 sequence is CATEQITDTQYF. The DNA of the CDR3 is TGTGCCACCGAACAGATCACAGATACGCAGTATTTT.

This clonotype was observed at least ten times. For the CDR3, the DNA is TGCAGTGCTCTGGACAGGGGAAAACTCTACGAGCAGTACTTC. The encoded protein is CSALDRGKLYEQYF. J is TRBJ2-7 and V is TRBV20-1, with 9 positions matching TRBD1. Germline trimming cut 5 bases from V and 3 bases from J; bases unmatched to any gene: 8. This CDR3 contains 14 residues. CDR1 is DFQATT and CDR2 is SNEGSKA in the germline V gene (reference sequence).

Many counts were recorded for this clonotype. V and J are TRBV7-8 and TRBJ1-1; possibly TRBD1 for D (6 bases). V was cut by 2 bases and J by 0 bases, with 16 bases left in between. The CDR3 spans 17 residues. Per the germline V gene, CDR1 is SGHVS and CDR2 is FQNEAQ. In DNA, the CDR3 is TGTGCCAGCAGCTTATTAACGACGGGGGCTCTGAACACTGAAGCTTTCTTT. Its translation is CASSLLTTGALNTEAFF.

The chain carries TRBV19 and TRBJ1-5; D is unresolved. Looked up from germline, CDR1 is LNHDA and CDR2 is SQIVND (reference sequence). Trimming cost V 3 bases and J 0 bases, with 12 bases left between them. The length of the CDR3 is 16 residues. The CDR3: CASSIRREDSNQPQHF. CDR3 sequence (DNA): TGTGCCAGTAGTATTCGGAGGGAAGATAGCAATCAGCCCCAGCATTTT.

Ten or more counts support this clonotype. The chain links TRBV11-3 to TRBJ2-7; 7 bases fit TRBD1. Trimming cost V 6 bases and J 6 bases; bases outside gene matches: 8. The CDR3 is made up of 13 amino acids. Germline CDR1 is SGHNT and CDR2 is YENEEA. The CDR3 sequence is CASSRVTGAEQYF. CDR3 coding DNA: TGTGCCAGCAGTCGGGTTACAGGGGCCGAGCAGTACTTC.

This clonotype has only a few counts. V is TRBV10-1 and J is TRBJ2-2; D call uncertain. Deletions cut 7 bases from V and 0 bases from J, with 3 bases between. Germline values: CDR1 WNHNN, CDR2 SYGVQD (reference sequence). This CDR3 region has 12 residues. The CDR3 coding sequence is TGCGCCAGCACGACGAACACCGGGGAGCTGTTTTTT. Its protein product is CASTTNTGELFF.

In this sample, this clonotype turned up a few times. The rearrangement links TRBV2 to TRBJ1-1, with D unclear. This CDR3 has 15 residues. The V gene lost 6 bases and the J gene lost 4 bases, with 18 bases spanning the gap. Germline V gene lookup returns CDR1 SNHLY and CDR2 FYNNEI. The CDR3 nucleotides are TGTGCCAGCAGGCCCCAACGGGTATATGTCACTGAAGCTTTCTTT. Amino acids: CASRPQRVYVTEAFF.

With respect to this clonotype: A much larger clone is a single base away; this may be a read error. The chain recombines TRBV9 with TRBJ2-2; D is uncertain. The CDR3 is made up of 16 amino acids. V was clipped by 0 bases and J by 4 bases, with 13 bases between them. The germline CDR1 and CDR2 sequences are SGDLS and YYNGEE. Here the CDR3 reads CASSVVADIPTGELFF. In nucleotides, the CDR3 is TGTGCCAGCAGCGTAGTCGCCGACATACCCACCGGGGAGCTGTTTTTT.

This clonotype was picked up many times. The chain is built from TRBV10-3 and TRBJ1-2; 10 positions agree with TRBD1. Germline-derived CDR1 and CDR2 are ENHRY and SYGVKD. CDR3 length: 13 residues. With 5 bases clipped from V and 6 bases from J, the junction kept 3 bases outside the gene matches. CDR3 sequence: CAISMGQGNGYTF. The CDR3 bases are TGTGCCATCAGTATGGGACAGGGGAATGGCTACACCTTC.

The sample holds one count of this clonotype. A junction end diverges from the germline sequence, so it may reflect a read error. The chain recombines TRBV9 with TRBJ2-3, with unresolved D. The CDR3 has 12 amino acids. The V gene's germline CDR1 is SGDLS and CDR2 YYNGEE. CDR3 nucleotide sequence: TGTGCCAGCAGCCCCGGCCCAGATACGCGGTATTTT. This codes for CASSPGPDTRYF. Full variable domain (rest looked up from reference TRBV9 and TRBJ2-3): DSGVTQTPKHLITATGQRVTLRCSPRSGDLSVYWYQQSLDQGLQFLIQYYNGEERAKGNILERFSAQQFPDLHSELNLSSLELGDSALYFCASSPGPDTRYFGPGTRLTVL.

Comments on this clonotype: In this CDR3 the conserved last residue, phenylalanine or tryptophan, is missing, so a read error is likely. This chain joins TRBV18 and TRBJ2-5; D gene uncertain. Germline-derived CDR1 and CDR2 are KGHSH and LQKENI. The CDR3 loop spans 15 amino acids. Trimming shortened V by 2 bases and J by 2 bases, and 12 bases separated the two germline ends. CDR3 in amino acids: CASSPREGPQETQYL. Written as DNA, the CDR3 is TGTGCCAGCTCACCAAGAGAAGGACCACAAGAGACCCAGTACCTC.

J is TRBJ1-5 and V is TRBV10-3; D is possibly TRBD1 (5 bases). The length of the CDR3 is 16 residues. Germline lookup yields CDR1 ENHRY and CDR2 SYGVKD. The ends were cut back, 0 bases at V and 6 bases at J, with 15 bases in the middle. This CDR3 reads CAISESGGVSSQPQHF. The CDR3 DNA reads TGTGCCATCAGTGAGTCGGGGGGGGTGAGTAGTCAGCCCCAGCATTTT.

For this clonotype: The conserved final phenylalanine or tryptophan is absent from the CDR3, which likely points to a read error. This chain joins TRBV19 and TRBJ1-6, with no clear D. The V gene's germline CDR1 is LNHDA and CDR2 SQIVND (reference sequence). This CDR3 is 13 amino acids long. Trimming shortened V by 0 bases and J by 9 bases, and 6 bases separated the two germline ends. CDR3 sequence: CASSIDKGSPLHS. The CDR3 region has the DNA TGTGCCAGTAGTATAGATAAGGGTTCACCCCTCCACTCT.

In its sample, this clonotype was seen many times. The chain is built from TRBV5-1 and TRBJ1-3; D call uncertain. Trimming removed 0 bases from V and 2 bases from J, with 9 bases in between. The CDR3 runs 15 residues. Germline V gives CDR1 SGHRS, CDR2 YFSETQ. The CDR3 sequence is CASSLGGIAGNTIYF. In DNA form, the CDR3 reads TGCGCCAGCAGCTTGGGGGGTATTGCTGGAAACACCATATATTTT.

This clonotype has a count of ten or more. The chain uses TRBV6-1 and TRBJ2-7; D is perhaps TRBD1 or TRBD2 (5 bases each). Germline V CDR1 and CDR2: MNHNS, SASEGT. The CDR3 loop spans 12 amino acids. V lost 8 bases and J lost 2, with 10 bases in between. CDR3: CASGDGPYEQYF. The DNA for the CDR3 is TGTGCCAGCGGGGACGGACCCTACGAGCAGTACTTC.

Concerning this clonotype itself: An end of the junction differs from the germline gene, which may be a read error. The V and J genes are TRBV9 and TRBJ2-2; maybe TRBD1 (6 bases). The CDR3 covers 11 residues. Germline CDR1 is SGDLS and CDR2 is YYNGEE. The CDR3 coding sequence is TGTGCCAGCAGCTTAGCAGGGGAGCTGTTATTT. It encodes CASSLAGELLF.

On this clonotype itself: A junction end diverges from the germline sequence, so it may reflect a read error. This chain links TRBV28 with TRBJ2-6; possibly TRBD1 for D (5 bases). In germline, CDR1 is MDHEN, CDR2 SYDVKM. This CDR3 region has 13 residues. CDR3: CATEDSGAIVLTF. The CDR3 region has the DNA TGTGCCACCGAGGATTCTGGGGCCATCGTCCTGACTTTC.

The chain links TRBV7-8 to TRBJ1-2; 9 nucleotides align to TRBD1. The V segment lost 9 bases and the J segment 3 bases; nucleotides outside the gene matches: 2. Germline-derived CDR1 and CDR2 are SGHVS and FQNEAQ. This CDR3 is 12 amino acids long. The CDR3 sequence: CASGTGHYGYTF. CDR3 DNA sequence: TGTGCCAGTGGGACAGGGCACTATGGCTACACCTTC.

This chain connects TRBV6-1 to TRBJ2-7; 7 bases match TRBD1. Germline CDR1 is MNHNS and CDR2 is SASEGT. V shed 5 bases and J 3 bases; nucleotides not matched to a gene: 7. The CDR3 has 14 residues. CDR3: CASSKTGQSYEQYF. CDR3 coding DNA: TGTGCCAGCAGTAAAACGGGACAGAGCTACGAGCAGTACTTC.